The 20 T cell receptor beta chains below come from one sample, sequenced in a study of CD8 T cells in ankylosing spondylitis. Their antigens are not known. Study-level results: What appeared characteristic of ankylosing spondylitis blood was a TCR beta motif of eight highly homologous variants.

A single record per CDR3 protein comes from TCRdb applying MiXCR to the 5' RACE reads. Of approximately 150,000 distinct CDR3 sequences in the sample, roughly 15% are singletons; the top ten hold about 33%. Input material: blood, either unsorted or a sorted T cell fraction (not recorded which). These receptors came from a male donor with ankylosing spondylitis.

The chain couples TRBV7-9 to TRBJ1-2; 7 bases map to TRBD1. From germline, CDR1 is SEHNR and CDR2 FQNEAQ (reference sequence). This CDR3 spans 13 amino acids. V lost 5 bases, J lost 5 bases, and 5 bases stayed unmatched. CDR3 coding DNA: TGTGCCAGCAGCAAGGGACAGACTTATGGCTACACCTTC. Translated, it gives CASSKGQTYGYTF.

This clonotype was observed a handful of times. The chain carries TRBV28 and TRBJ1-2; no clear D gene. V was pared by 3 bases and J by 6 bases, with 5 bases between. Germline V gene sequence: CDR1 MDHEN, CDR2 SYDVKM. This CDR3 contains 11 residues. In DNA, the CDR3 is TGTGCCAGCAGTTTTTTGGATGGCTACACCTTC. It is translated as CASSFLDGYTF.

The chain combines TRBV7-2 with TRBJ1-5; tentatively, D is TRBD1 (5 bases). This CDR3 spans 17 amino acids. Trimming removed 1 base from V and 0 bases from J, with 13 bases in between. Germline values: CDR1 SGHTA, CDR2 FQGNSA. DNA for the CDR3: TGTGCCAGCAGCTTAGAGCCCCGGGGGGTTAGCAATCAGCCCCAGCATTTT. The encoded protein is CASSLEPRGVSNQPQHF.

The gene calls are TRBV2 and TRBJ2-2; 8 bases line up with TRBD1. From germline, CDR1 is SNHLY and CDR2 FYNNEI. J was trimmed by 1 base and V by 9 bases; bases with no gene match: 1. The CDR3 is 13 amino acids. The CDR3 reads CARGTGNTGELFF. The CDR3 DNA follows: TGTGCCAGGGGGACAGGGAACACCGGGGAGCTGTTTTTT. Full variable domain (missing parts from reference TRBV2 and TRBJ2-2): EPEVTQTPSHQVTQMGQEVILRCVPISNHLYFYWYRQILGQKVEFLVSFYNNEISEKSEIFDDQFSVERPDGSNFTLKIRSTKLEDSAMYFCARGTGNTGELFFGEGSRLTVL.

The chain uses TRBV10-3 and TRBJ2-7; D gene uncertain. CDR3 length: 14 residues. The V gene lost 0 bases and the J gene lost 3 bases, with 9 bases spanning the gap. Germline CDR1 ENHRY, CDR2 SYGVKD. The CDR3 region is CAISESQLIYEQYF. The CDR3 DNA reads TGTGCCATCAGTGAGTCGCAATTGATCTACGAGCAGTACTTC.

V gene TRBV4-1 combines with J gene TRBJ2-5, with D uncertain. Germline loops: CDR1 MGHRA, CDR2 YSYEKL. CDR3 length: 14 amino acids. Trimming stripped 5 bases from V and 0 bases from J, with 10 bases between. DNA for the CDR3: TGCGCCAGCAGCATACGCGTATACCAAGAGACCCAGTACTTC. It codes for CASSIRVYQETQYF.

The chain couples TRBV11-2 to TRBJ2-7; 8 bases align to TRBD1. With V trimmed by 2 bases and J by 3 bases, 9 bases remained unmatched. The germline gives CDR1 SGHAT, CDR2 FQNNGV. CDR3 length equals 16 residues. Written as DNA, the CDR3 is TGTGCCAGCAGCTTATTAGGCCAGGGGGCTGTCTACGAGCAGTACTTC. It is translated as CASSLLGQGAVYEQYF.

J is TRBJ1-4 and V is TRBV12-5; weak D call: TRBD1 (5 bases). V lost 1 base and J 8 bases, leaving 11 bases between the germline ends. The CDR3 covers 14 residues. The V gene's germline CDR1 is LGHNT and CDR2 FRNRAP. CDR3 coding DNA: TGTGCTAGTGGTTTGGGGGGCATAATCGAAAAACTGTTTTTT. Translation gives CASGLGGIIEKLFF.

This clonotype was recorded a few times. V gene TRBV12-3 or TRBV12-4 combines with J gene TRBJ2-1; D remains unclear. Trimming shortened V by 6 bases and J by 4 bases, and 13 bases separated the two germline ends. The CDR3 length is 14 residues. Here the CDR3 reads CASSPETIYNEQFF. CDR3 nucleotides: TGTGCCAGCAGCCCGGAAACTATATACAATGAGCAGTTCTTC.

Only a few counts were recorded for this clonotype. V gene TRBV28 combines with J gene TRBJ1-5; 9 positions agree with TRBD1. V was pared by 7 bases and J by 0 bases, with 7 bases of the junction left unmatched. Germline values: CDR1 MDHEN, CDR2 SYDVKM. This CDR3 spans 16 amino acids. The chain's CDR3 is CASIGTGLVSNQPQHF. DNA of the CDR3: TGTGCCAGCATCGGGACAGGGTTGGTTAGCAATCAGCCCCAGCATTTT.

This clonotype was seen more than once but under ten times. The chain employs TRBV11-2 and TRBJ2-3; a weak D match, TRBD2 (6 bases). This CDR3 has 18 residues. Germline CDR1 and CDR2: SGHAT and FQNNGV. The V end was cut by 5 bases, the J end by 3 bases, with 24 bases between. CDR3 DNA: TGTGCCAGCAGCCAAGGGGTTGGGTATGCGGGGAGTACAGATACGCAGTATTTT. Its translation is CASSQGVGYAGSTDTQYF.

The rearrangement joins TRBV21-1 to TRBJ1-5. TRBV21-1 is annotated as a pseudogene. This CDR3 region has 15 residues. CDR3 coding DNA: TGTGCCAGCAGCAAAGGCGGACCCAGCAATCAGCCCCAGCATTTT. It specifies CASSKGGPSNQPQHF.

The chain recombines TRBV6-5 with TRBJ1-1; no firm D call. Trimming stripped 2 bases from V and 4 bases from J, with 14 bases between. The CDR3 runs 15 residues. Germline assignment: CDR1 MNHEY and CDR2 SVGAGI. CDR3 in amino acids: CASSYHDTGFTEAFF. CDR3 DNA: TGTGCCAGCAGTTACCACGACACGGGGTTCACTGAAGCTTTCTTT.

J is TRBJ1-5 and V is TRBV6-2 or TRBV6-3; TRBD1 aligns across 7 bases. The V and J ends lost 7 bases and 6 bases, in that order; junction bases with no gene match: 6. This CDR3 spans 13 amino acids. The germline gives CDR1 MNHEY, CDR2 SVGEGT. The CDR3 nucleotides read TGTGCCAGCAATCTACAGGGGTCTCAGCCCCAGCATTTT. Its translation: CASNLQGSQPQHF.

V and J are TRBV7-4 and TRBJ2-4, with D unresolved. Trimming took off 5 bases at V and 4 bases at J, with 18 bases between the two ends. Germline lookup yields CDR1 SGHVT and CDR2 SQSDAQ. The CDR3 is made up of 16 amino acids. The DNA for the CDR3 is TGTGCCAGCAGCCCCCCGACCAAGGAAGGTAAAAACATTCAGTACTTC. Protein product: CASSPPTKEGKNIQYF.

The rearrangement links TRBV13 to TRBJ2-7, with D perhaps matching TRBD1 or TRBD2 (5 bases each). Germline V gives CDR1 PRHDT, CDR2 FYEKMQ (reference sequence). The V gene lost 5 bases and the J gene lost 3 bases, with 23 bases spanning the gap. The CDR3 has 17 amino acids. CDR3: CASSPTSEGTSLYEQYF. CDR3 DNA: TGTGCCAGCAGCCCCACCTCGGAAGGGACCTCGCTCTACGAGCAGTACTTC.

V gene TRBV12-5 combines with J gene TRBJ1-5; D possibly corresponds to TRBD1 (5 bases). The CDR3 consists of 15 residues. Germline V lookup: CDR1 LGHNT, CDR2 FRNRAP. The V and J ends lost 2 bases and 6 bases respectively, with 14 bases between them. The DNA for the CDR3 is TGTGCTAGTGGTTTGCCGGGGGATATCGGTCAGCCCCAGCATTTT. Protein product: CASGLPGDIGQPQHF.

This clonotype was seen a handful of times. The genes are TRBV12-3 or TRBV12-4 and TRBJ2-1, with D tentatively TRBD1 (7 bases). The CDR3 runs to 13 residues. The V and J ends lost 6 bases and 9 bases respectively, with 15 bases between them. CDR3 protein: CASSDRVRGEQFF. The CDR3 coding sequence is TGTGCCAGCAGCGACAGGGTGCGGGGTGAGCAGTTCTTC.

A few counts support this clonotype. The rearrangement links TRBV4-1 to TRBJ1-4; D may be TRBD1 (5 bases). The CDR3 has 15 residues. The V and J ends lost 5 bases and 7 bases respectively, with 17 bases between them. The germline gives CDR1 MGHRA, CDR2 YSYEKL. The CDR3 nucleotides are TGCGCCAGCAGCGGGACCTACGGACATTCTGAAAAACTGTTTTTT. Translated, it gives CASSGTYGHSEKLFF.

The CDR3 nucleotides are TGTGCCAGCAGCTATAACACCATGAGGAATGAGCAGTTCTTC. It encodes CASSYNTMRNEQFF. This sequence joins TRBV7-2 and TRBJ2-1, with D unresolved. V was clipped by 4 bases and J by 7 bases, with 14 bases between them. CDR3 size: 14 residues. Germline V gene lookup returns CDR1 SGHTA and CDR2 FQGNSA.